These 2 T cell receptor beta chains originate from one sample sequenced in a study of shared T cell receptors in the human thymus. Libraries were prepared by immunoSEQ multiplex PCR; TCRdb keeps only in-frame clonotypes and omits some of them. This table holds about 540,000 clones, 70% to 80% found once. The same sample was also used in a study of human thymus T cells.

Input material: thymocytes. The receptor source for this set is a boy under two years old with a congenital heart defect.

The rearrangement uses TRBV6-5 and TRBJ2-7; a possible D gene is TRBD1 (6 bases). The CDR3 sequence is 15 residues long. V shed 5 bases and J shed 3 bases, with 17 bases lying between them. Germline CDR1 MNHEY, CDR2 SVGAGI. The CDR3 DNA is TGTGCCAGCAGTCAATACAGGGAAGAAGGCTACGAGCAGTACTTC. Translation gives CASSQYREEGYEQYF.

The table lists this clone with a few counts. The chain carries TRBV18 and TRBJ1-2; D gene ambiguous. The V and J ends lost 3 bases and 5 bases respectively, with 16 bases between them. Germline V lookup: CDR1 KGHSH, CDR2 LQKENI. This CDR3 has 15 residues. CDR3 coding DNA: TGTGCCAGCTCACCTGGCGGGGAACTAGATTATGGCTACACCTTC. Amino acids: CASSPGGELDYGYTF.